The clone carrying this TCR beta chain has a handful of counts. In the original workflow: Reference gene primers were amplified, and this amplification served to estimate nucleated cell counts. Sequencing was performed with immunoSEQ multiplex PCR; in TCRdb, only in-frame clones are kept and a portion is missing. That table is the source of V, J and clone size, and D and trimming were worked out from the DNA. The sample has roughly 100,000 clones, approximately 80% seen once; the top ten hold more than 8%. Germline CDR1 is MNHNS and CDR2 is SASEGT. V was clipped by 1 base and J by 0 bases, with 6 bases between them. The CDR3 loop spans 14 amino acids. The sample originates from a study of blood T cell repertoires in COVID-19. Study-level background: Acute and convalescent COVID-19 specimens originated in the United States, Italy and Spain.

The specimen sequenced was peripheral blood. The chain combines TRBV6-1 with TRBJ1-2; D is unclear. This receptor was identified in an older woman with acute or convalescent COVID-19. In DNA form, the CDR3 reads TGTGCCAGCAGTGAAGATACAGCTAACTATGGCTACACCTTC. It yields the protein CASSEDTANYGYTF.